One and the same sample provided the 10 T cell receptor beta chains below, sequenced in a study of preoperative IRX-2 immunotherapy in early breast cancer. Only in-frame clones appear in the TCRdb table, and some are missing; sequencing was by immunoSEQ multiplex PCR. The sample consists of 95,000 to 100,000 clones, 70% to 90% of them appearing once. The sample's treatment: preoperative locoregional IRX-2 cytokine immunotherapy. Sample: tumor tissue, taken after IRX-2 immunotherapy. The receptors come from a human donor with breast cancer.

The chain is built from TRBV5-1 and TRBJ2-3; D might be TRBD1 or TRBD2, each matching 6 bases. The CDR3 contains 15 residues. Trimming stripped 4 bases from V and 4 bases from J, with 16 bases between. Germline V lookup: CDR1 SGHRS, CDR2 YFSETQ. The CDR3 loop is CASSPRGRGADTQYF. The CDR3 bases are TGCGCCAGCAGCCCTCGGGGGCGCGGTGCAGATACGCAGTATTTT.

Concerning this clone: In the same sample, other DNA sequences code for this CDR3. The genes are TRBV5-1 and TRBJ1-2; TRBD1 agrees at 9 bases. The CDR3 totals 14 residues. Losses at the gene ends were 4 bases for V and 2 bases for J; bases not matched to a gene: 3. Germline V gene sequence: CDR1 SGHRS, CDR2 YFSETQ. CDR3 nucleotide sequence: TGCGCCAGCAGCCCCGGGACAGGGAACTATGGCTACACCTTC. This sequence encodes CASSPGTGNYGYTF.

The rearrangement joins TRBV25-1 to TRBJ1-4; TRBD1 is a possible D gene (6 bases). CDR3 length: 14 amino acids. With 6 bases removed from V and 7 bases from J, the gap between germline ends came to 15 bases. From germline, CDR1 is MGHDK and CDR2 SYGVNS. The CDR3 DNA reads as TGTGCCAGCAGGGAGGGCAGGGGTAGTGAAAAACTGTTTTTT. Amino acids: CASREGRGSEKLFF.

The chain has TRBV19 and TRBJ2-3; D is ambiguous. Germline CDR1 is LNHDA and CDR2 is SQIVND (reference sequence). V dropped 7 bases and J dropped 2 bases, with 10 bases sitting between them. The CDR3 runs 13 residues. The CDR3 DNA follows: TGTGCCAGTAAACCTGGAGACACAGATACGCAGTATTTT. Encoded protein: CASKPGDTDTQYF.

A note on this clone: This specimen includes other DNA sequences encoding the same CDR3. The chain recombines TRBV5-1 with TRBJ1-4, with D uncertain. The germline CDR1 and CDR2 sequences are SGHRS and YFSETQ. With 4 bases removed from V and 0 bases from J, the gap between germline ends came to 10 bases. The length of the CDR3 is 15 residues. DNA for the CDR3: TGCGCCAGCAGCCCGGGAAGTGCAACTAATGAAAAACTGTTTTTT. Amino acid sequence: CASSPGSATNEKLFF.

The V and J genes are TRBV6-8 and TRBJ1-5; 8 positions match TRBD1. The CDR3 consists of 18 residues. The trim removed 0 bases at V and 0 bases at J, leaving 7 bases unmatched. Germline assignment: CDR1 MNHGY and CDR2 SAAAGT. The CDR3 sequence is CASSYSGTGSHSNQPQHF. The CDR3 DNA reads as TGTGCCAGCAGTTACTCGGGGACAGGATCCCATAGCAATCAGCCCCAGCATTTT.

The chain combines TRBV29-1 with TRBJ2-5; tentatively, D is TRBD2 (6 bases). This CDR3 contains 12 residues. Germline V gives CDR1 SQVTM, CDR2 ANQGSEA. Trimming removed 8 bases from V and 5 bases from J, with 15 bases in between. CDR3: CSPWGVGETQYF. CDR3 DNA: TGCAGCCCTTGGGGGGTGGGGGAGACCCAGTACTTC.

The chain recombines TRBV18 with TRBJ1-1, with TRBD1 identical over 8 bases. Germline values: CDR1 KGHSH, CDR2 LQKENI. This CDR3 has 15 residues. Trimming took 5 bases from V and 6 from J; bases not matched to a gene: 11. The DNA of the CDR3 is TGTGCCAGCTCAATCAGACAGGGGCGAGGGTCTGAAGCTTTCTTT. Residues: CASSIRQGRGSEAFF.

CDR3 amino acids: CASSPNLQGSEGYTF. For the CDR3, the DNA is TGCGCCAGCAGCCCTAACCTACAGGGATCGGAAGGCTACACCTTC. This chain uses TRBV5-1 with TRBJ1-2, with a weak D call TRBD1 (6 bases). There are 15 residues in the CDR3. V was cut by 4 bases and J by 8 bases, with 21 bases left in between. Germline V gives CDR1 SGHRS, CDR2 YFSETQ.

This sequence joins TRBV6-8 and TRBJ2-7; D tentatively fits TRBD1 or TRBD2 (5 bases each). The germline V gene has CDR1 MNHGY and CDR2 SAAAGT. This CDR3 contains 15 residues. Trimming left V 5 bases short and J 3 bases short, with 17 bases between. DNA of the CDR3: TGTGCCAGCAGTCGAAGCCGGGACGGCTACTACGAGCAGTACTTC. Translation: CASSRSRDGYYEQYF.